What follows describes a single TCR beta chain. The antigen is undetermined. These data come from a study of OX40 agonist ivuxolimab in advanced cancers. Study conclusions and caveats: CD4+ and CD8+ blood T cells expanded clonally by week 6 at 0.1 to 3.0 mg/kg.

CDR1 and CDR2 from the germline V gene are SGDLS and YYNGEE. The CDR3 loop spans 13 amino acids. V lost 4 bases and J lost 3, with 11 bases in between. Patients who had autoimmune disease history or got systemic immunosuppression were left out. TCRdb's table, derived via immunoSEQ multiplex PCR, lists solely in-frame clones and lacks some. The profile shows tens of thousands of clones, approximately 90% of them singletons. The source of this sequence is an adult with an advanced solid tumor such as melanoma, head and neck, liver or kidney cancer. This material consisted of CD4+ or CD8+ T cells sorted from blood, taken in a trial of the OX40 agonist ivuxolimab. J is TRBJ2-7 and V is TRBV9; tentatively, D is TRBD2 (5 bases). The CDR3 loop is CASSPSNGYEQYF. In DNA form, the CDR3 reads TGTGCCAGCAGCCCTAGCAACGGCTACGAGCAGTACTTC.